This T cell receptor (beta chain) comes out of a study of CD8 T cells in ankylosing spondylitis (dated by TCRdb to about 2017). About the study as a whole: To find TCR variants linked to disease, the study profiled T cell receptor beta repertoires in ankylosing spondylitis patients and healthy donors. The full study cohort was made up of approximately 24 ankylosing spondylitis patients and fewer than 120 healthy donors. Peripheral blood was sampled, and synovial fluid was also collected from ankylosing spondylitis patients. Results and caveats for the whole study, not just this receptor: Some motif variants had previously been reported in the synovial fluid and blood of reactive arthritis patients, which suggests shared mechanisms of disease initiation. Blood from ankylosing spondylitis patients appeared to be characterized by a TCR beta motif made up of fewer than ten highly homologous amino acid variants. The disease-linked clones showed a CD8+ phenotype and occurred at relatively low frequencies in peripheral blood. Significant enrichment of the disease-linked clones was reported in matched synovial fluid samples from ankylosing spondylitis patients.

Inclusive of the bounding cysteine and phenylalanine, the CDR3 is 16 residues long. The entry retains the CDR3 DNA only, 48 bases that are in frame from base 1. The germline V gene specifies MDHEN as CDR1 and SYDVKM as CDR2. The V end gives up 5 bases and the J end 0 bases, leaving 2 bases in the junction not matched to a gene. This clonotype was found a few times. It has no known antigen specificity. The sample holds no much larger clone one base away, and base qualities are not on file. This sample was sequenced with an Illumina HiSeq 2500. Quantitative 5'-RACE with molecular barcodes was used to prepare TCR beta libraries. Per the source publication's procedure: A new computational method based on a probabilistic model of VDJ rearrangement was used to identify disease-linked TCR variants. TCRdb redid the processing of the public reads, applying fastp at Q25 and MiXCR, and retained in-frame beta chains. Rows with a matching CDR3 protein are joined into one entry that keeps the most common DNA and genes. TCRdb, not the original authors, processed these V and J calls. In all, the sample holds over 150,000 distinct CDR3 sequences, and over 10% of those were seen once. In total, the top ten clones hold 16% of the sample.

The sequence is built from TRBV28 and TRBJ2-1, with TRBD2 matching 12 junction bases. Sequencing was done on a sample of blood, either unsorted or a sorted T cell fraction (not recorded which). This receptor was obtained from a male donor with ankylosing spondylitis or in good health (not recorded which). The CDR3 protein is CASSVTSGSSYNEQFF. The DNA reads TGTGCCAGCAGTGTGACTAGCGGGAGCTCCTACAATGAGCAGTTCTTC.